Listed here are 8 T cell receptor beta chains from one sample, sequenced in a study of T cell repertoires in cytomegalovirus infection. TCRdb ran MiXCR on the reads and lists one entry per CDR3 protein. The sample has hundreds of thousands of distinct CDR3 sequences, roughly 24% seen once. Sequenced input: CD8+ T cells from PBMCs. The receptors originated from a human donor in good health (CMV status not recorded). Some clones in this sample may be carry-over from other donors' samples.

This sequence joins TRBV7-3 and TRBJ2-1, with TRBD1 as a possible D gene (7 bases). Germline-derived CDR1 and CDR2 are SGHTA and FQGTGA. The V end lost 6 bases, the J end lost 3 bases, and 18 bases lay between the germline ends. This CDR3 has 16 amino acids. CDR3 bases: TGTGCCAGCAGAGATTTAGGAGGGGGCGACTACAATGAGCAGTTCTTC. Protein: CASRDLGGGDYNEQFF.

This clonotype was seen a handful of times. The rearrangement uses TRBV11-2 and TRBJ1-1, with D maybe TRBD1 (6 bases). CDR3 length: 18 residues. Germline CDR1 reads SGHAT; CDR2 reads FQNNGV. V was cut by 3 bases and J by 1 base, with 21 bases left in between. CDR3 region: CASSLWNRALLSNTEAFF. The CDR3 DNA reads TGTGCCAGCAGCTTGTGGAACAGGGCCCTCCTATCGAACACTGAAGCTTTCTTT.

This sequence joins TRBV29-1 and TRBJ2-7; a possible D gene is TRBD1 (6 bases). Germline CDR1 SQVTM, CDR2 ANQGSEA. This CDR3 is built from 13 residues. Trimming left V 6 bases short and J 6 bases short, with 18 bases between. CDR3 residues: CSVDRRGGPEQYF. The CDR3, as DNA: TGCAGCGTCGACCGAAGAGGGGGTCCCGAGCAGTACTTC.

The V call is TRBV12-3 or TRBV12-4, the J call TRBJ2-3; D unclear. The CDR3 consists of 15 residues. The V gene lost 1 base and the J gene lost 2 bases, with 10 bases spanning the gap. The DNA for the CDR3 is TGTGCCAGCAGTTTAGTGGAGACGGACACAGATACGCAGTATTTT. Translating gives CASSLVETDTDTQYF.

The chain has TRBV29-1 and TRBJ1-2; TRBD1 aligns across 8 bases. CDR1 is SQVTM, CDR2 ANQGSEA, per germline. The V segment lost 8 bases and the J segment 3 bases; nucleotides outside the gene matches: 14. This CDR3 is built from 15 residues. In DNA, the CDR3 is TGCAGCACTAGGTCTCAAGACAGGGGTGACTATGGCTACACCTTC. Translated: CSTRSQDRGDYGYTF.

This chain connects TRBV25-1 to TRBJ2-5, with D perhaps TRBD1 (6 bases). CDR1 and CDR2 (germline): MGHDK, SYGVNS. The V end was cut by 4 bases, the J end by 2 bases, with 8 bases between. CDR3 size: 13 residues. CDR3 protein: CASSGQGQETQYF. The CDR3 DNA sequence: TGTGCCAGCAGTGGGCAGGGGCAAGAGACCCAGTACTTC.

The chain carries TRBV20-1 and TRBJ2-1; the match to TRBD1 covers 8 bases. The V and J ends lost 6 bases and 5 bases, in that order; junction bases with no gene match: 15. The germline CDR1 and CDR2 sequences are DFQATT and SNEGSKA (reference sequence). This CDR3 contains 16 residues. The CDR3, as DNA: TGCAGTGCCGACGCCGGAACTTTGACAGGGGACAATGAGCAGTTCTTC. This gives the protein CSADAGTLTGDNEQFF.

This clonotype was counted a few times. The CDR3: CASITPQGDETEAFF. The CDR3 region has the DNA TGTGCCAGCATCACTCCACAGGGAGACGAAACTGAAGCTTTCTTT. The chain joins TRBV6-2 or TRBV6-3 to TRBJ1-1, with D maybe TRBD1 (6 bases). Trimming took off 7 bases at V and 5 bases at J, with 20 bases between the two ends. The CDR3 consists of 15 residues. Germline V gene lookup returns CDR1 MNHEY and CDR2 SVGEGT.